The 24 T cell receptor beta chains below come from one sample, sequenced in a study of T cell responses to AZD1222 COVID-19 vaccine (dated by TCRdb to about 2021). The library was obtained by the immunoSEQ multiplex PCR assay. TCRdb holds this immuneACCESS table with in-frame rearrangements only. Some clones are missing; in checked studies, unresolved V genes explain under half, and the rest has no known cause. The sample contains fewer than 150,000 clones, roughly 90% of them found a single time. Jointly, the top ten make up around 5% of the sample. The intended sense of this specimen's time point label: about 28 days (+/-7) after the second vaccine dose. Sequencing used peripheral blood, obtained 28 days after the second AZD1222 dose. These receptor sequences come from an adult who received the AZD1222 COVID-19 vaccine.

The CDR3 spells CSVAFGQGGDQPQHF. The CDR3 DNA reads as TGCAGCGTTGCCTTTGGACAGGGAGGCGATCAGCCCCAGCATTTT. The chain combines TRBV29-1 with TRBJ1-5, with 8 positions matching TRBD1. Germline values: CDR1 SQVTM, CDR2 ANQGSEA. This CDR3 is 15 amino acids long. V shed 4 bases and J 5 bases; nucleotides not matched to a gene: 10.

The V and J genes are TRBV28 and TRBJ1-5; D is unresolved. This CDR3 comprises 12 residues. Per the germline V gene, CDR1 is MDHEN and CDR2 is SYDVKM. Trimming took off 5 bases at V and 10 bases at J, with 12 bases between the two ends. Here the CDR3 reads CASSLPVQPQHF. In DNA form, the CDR3 reads TGTGCCAGCAGTCTCCCGGTGCAACCCCAGCATTTT.

The chain carries TRBV7-2 and TRBJ1-5; 8 bases are a match to TRBD1. Trimming at V came to 5 bases and at J to 0 bases, leaving 3 bases not matched to a gene. This CDR3 spans 15 amino acids. Germline lookup yields CDR1 SGHTA and CDR2 FQGNSA. In DNA form, the CDR3 reads TGTGCCAGCAGCCAAACAGGGGGTAGCAATCAGCCCCAGCATTTT. Translation: CASSQTGGSNQPQHF.

The CDR3: CATRGHTIYF. The CDR3 nucleotides are TGTGCCACCAGGGGACACACCATATATTTT. This chain links TRBV12-3 or TRBV12-4 with TRBJ1-3, with a possible D match to TRBD1 (6 bases). This CDR3 has 10 amino acids. Deletions cut 10 bases from V and 8 bases from J, with 9 bases between.

J is TRBJ1-6 and V is TRBV2, with 7 positions matching TRBD1. CDR3 length: 13 residues. Trimming removed 10 bases from V and 7 bases from J; junction bases left unmatched: 7. Germline CDR1 and CDR2: SNHLY and FYNNEI. CDR3 protein: CATGQDNNSPLHF. The CDR3, as DNA: TGTGCCACAGGACAGGATAACAATTCACCCCTCCACTTT.

This chain connects TRBV19 to TRBJ2-7; 8 bases match TRBD2. CDR3 size: 13 residues. Germline CDR1 reads LNHDA; CDR2 reads SQIVND (reference sequence). The J segment lost 3 bases and the V segment lost 11 bases, leaving 9 bases of the junction unmatched. Here the CDR3 DNA reads TGTGCCGTGCAGGCAGCGGGAGACTACGAGCAGTACTTC. Its protein product is CAVQAAGDYEQYF. The whole variable domain, remainder taken from reference TRBV19 and TRBJ2-7, is DGGITQSPKYLFRKEGQNVTLSCEQNLNHDAMYWYRQDPGQGLRLIYYSQIVNDFQKGDIAEGYSVSREKKESFPLTVTSAQKNPTAFYLCAVQAAGDYEQYFGPGTRLTVT.

J is TRBJ1-2 and V is TRBV7-9; D may be TRBD1 (5 bases). The V and J ends lost 5 bases and 4 bases respectively, with 11 bases between them. The CDR3 is made up of 13 amino acids. Germline loops: CDR1 SEHNR, CDR2 FQNEAQ (reference sequence). As DNA, the CDR3 is TGTGCCAGCAGCGAAAGGGGCATCTATGGCTACACCTTC. As protein: CASSERGIYGYTF.

CDR3 nucleotide sequence: TGTGCCAGTAGTATATATGGCAGGGAGACTGAAGCTTTCTTT. Its translation is CASSIYGRETEAFF. The chain links TRBV19 to TRBJ1-1; D may be TRBD1 (5 bases). V lost 2 bases and J 5 bases, leaving 12 bases between the germline ends. The germline V gene encodes CDR1 LNHDA and CDR2 SQIVND (reference sequence). The CDR3 is 14 amino acids.

This chain links TRBV7-8 with TRBJ2-7; 8 nucleotides agree with TRBD2. Germline V lookup: CDR1 SGHVS, CDR2 FQNEAQ. CDR3 length: 17 residues. J was trimmed by 3 bases and V by 0 bases; bases with no gene match: 10. Here the CDR3 DNA reads TGTGCCAGCAGCTTAGCGGGGGGGGTAGCGGGAAGCTACGAGCAGTACTTC. Its translation: CASSLAGGVAGSYEQYF.

J is TRBJ2-1 and V is TRBV5-4; TRBD1 is a possible D gene (5 bases). Germline CDR1 is SGHNT and CDR2 is YYREEE (reference sequence). This CDR3 has 13 amino acids. V was clipped by 4 bases and J by 4 bases, with 9 bases between them. In nucleotides, the CDR3 is TGTGCCAGCAGCCCGACAGATTACAATGAGCAGTTCTTC. This encodes CASSPTDYNEQFF.

This clone was counted a single time. This chain connects TRBV28 to TRBJ1-3; D is undetermined. Trimming took off 4 bases at V and 2 bases at J, with 9 bases between the two ends. The CDR3 consists of 14 residues. Germline CDR1 is MDHEN and CDR2 is SYDVKM. The CDR3: CASSSAGTGNTIYF. Here the CDR3 DNA reads TGTGCCAGCAGTTCGGCGGGGACTGGAAACACCATATATTTT. The full variable domain, in which reference TRBV28 and TRBJ1-3 provide the parts outside the CDR3, is DVKVTQSSRYLVKRTGEKVFLECVQDMDHENMFWYRQDPGLGLRLIYFSYDVKMKEKGDIPEGYSVSREKKERFSLILESASTNQTSMYLCASSSAGTGNTIYFGEGSWLTVV.

This chain links TRBV20-1 with TRBJ2-7, with no clear D. Germline V gene sequence: CDR1 DFQATT, CDR2 SNEGSKA (reference sequence). The V and J ends lost 3 bases and 2 bases respectively, with 5 bases between them. This CDR3 is built from 11 residues. The CDR3 coding sequence is TGCAGTGCTAGCCACGCCTACGAGCAGTACTTC. Its protein is CSASHAYEQYF.

V gene TRBV4-1 combines with J gene TRBJ1-1; tentative D call: TRBD1 (5 bases). V dropped 6 bases and J dropped 7 bases, with 24 bases sitting between them. The length of the CDR3 is 16 residues. Per germline, CDR1 MGHRA and CDR2 YSYEKL. CDR3 coding DNA: TGCGCCAGCAGTGGAACCGGGGCAGGCGATTGGAATGAAGCTTTCTTT. It specifies CASSGTGAGDWNEAFF.

The gene calls are TRBV15 and TRBJ2-1; 14 bases match TRBD2. V trimming: 3 bases; J trimming: 6 bases; junction bases outside the gene matches: 1. This CDR3 is built from 15 residues. CDR1 is LNHNV, CDR2 YYDKDF, per germline (reference sequence). CDR3 coding DNA: TGTGCCACCAGCAGGACTAGCGGGAGGGCCAATGAGCAGTTCTTC. Residues: CATSRTSGRANEQFF. The full variable domain, its missing parts supplied by reference TRBV15 and TRBJ2-1, is DAMVIQNPRYQVTQFGKPVTLSCSQTLNHNVMYWYQQKSSQAPKLLFHYYDKDFNNEADTPDNFQSRRPNTSFCFLDIRSPGLGDTAMYLCATSRTSGRANEQFFGPGTRLTVL.

This chain connects TRBV25-1 to TRBJ2-7; 9 bases line up with TRBD1. Germline V gene data show CDR1 as MGHDK and CDR2 as SYGVNS. With V trimmed by 4 bases and J by 1 base, 2 bases remained unmatched. CDR3 length: 14 amino acids. The CDR3 coding sequence is TGTGCCAGCAGTGGGGGGACAGGGTCCTACGAGCAGTACTTC. This encodes CASSGGTGSYEQYF.

The rearrangement joins TRBV6-2 or TRBV6-3 to TRBJ2-5; no clear D. The CDR3 is 11 residues long. V was cut by 2 bases and J by 5 bases, with 3 bases left in between. Germline loops: CDR1 MNHEY, CDR2 SVGEGT. The CDR3 loop reads CASSYAETQYF. CDR3 nucleotide sequence: TGTGCCAGCAGTTACGCCGAGACCCAGTACTTC.

This chain uses TRBV30 with TRBJ1-5; D not certain. With 0 bases removed from V and 4 bases from J, the gap between germline ends came to 7 bases. CDR3 length: 13 amino acids. Germline V gives CDR1 GTSNPN, CDR2 SVGIG (reference sequence). The CDR3 reads CAWSVIGNQPQHF. CDR3 coding DNA: TGTGCCTGGAGTGTAATTGGAAATCAGCCCCAGCATTTT.

This chain uses TRBV11-3 with TRBJ2-2, with TRBD2 matching 8 bases. Germline CDR1 reads SGHNT; CDR2 reads YENEEA. This CDR3 region has 15 residues. With 4 bases clipped from V and 5 bases from J, the junction kept 6 bases outside the gene matches. Here the CDR3 reads CASSYGTRRTGELFF. CDR3 coding DNA: TGTGCCAGCAGCTATGGGACTAGGCGGACCGGGGAGCTGTTTTTT.

The J gene is TRBJ2-7, the V gene TRBV9, with 9 bases aligning to TRBD2. The CDR3 length is 14 residues. Germline V CDR1 and CDR2: SGDLS, YYNGEE. V gave up 0 bases and J gave up 5 bases; unmatched junction bases: 3. The CDR3 protein is CASSVDLAGNEQYF. In DNA, the CDR3 is TGTGCCAGCAGCGTAGATCTAGCGGGAAACGAGCAGTACTTC.

This rearrangement joins TRBV6-5 to TRBJ1-2, with 7 bases lining up with TRBD1. This CDR3 contains 15 residues. The junction had 14 bases not matched to a gene; V was cut back by 5 bases and J by 8 bases. Germline V gives CDR1 MNHEY, CDR2 SVGAGI. The CDR3 loop is CASSRRQGLGAGYTF. The CDR3 DNA is TGTGCCAGCAGTCGGAGACAGGGATTAGGGGCGGGCTACACCTTC.

The chain recombines TRBV5-1 with TRBJ2-1; D is possibly TRBD1 (5 bases). From germline, CDR1 is SGHRS and CDR2 YFSETQ. The germline V and J ends were trimmed by 0 bases and 5 bases, with 6 bases remaining between them. This CDR3 spans 13 amino acids. The CDR3 DNA follows: TGCGCCAGCAGCTTGGGGGGCGACAATGAGCAGTTCTTC. Its protein product is CASSLGGDNEQFF. The whole variable domain, remainder taken from reference TRBV5-1 and TRBJ2-1, is KAGVTQTPRYLIKTRGQQVTLSCSPISGHRSVSWYQQTPGQGLQFLFEYFSETQRNKGNFPGRFSGRQFSNSRSEMNVSTLELGDSALYLCASSLGGDNEQFFGPGTRLTVL.

This chain uses TRBV2 with TRBJ1-5, with 9 bases fitting TRBD1. V shed 6 bases, J shed 5 bases, and the junction held 5 bases outside the gene matches. The germline V gene encodes CDR1 SNHLY and CDR2 FYNNEI. The CDR3 loop spans 14 amino acids. This CDR3 reads CASRADRGHQPQHF. DNA of the CDR3: TGTGCCAGCAGAGCGGACAGGGGTCATCAGCCCCAGCATTTT.

The chain combines TRBV7-2 with TRBJ1-2; D is possibly TRBD1 (5 bases). The V gene lost 2 bases and the J gene lost 6 bases, with 13 bases spanning the gap. The CDR3 contains 14 residues. Per the germline V gene, CDR1 is SGHTA and CDR2 is FQGNSA. This CDR3 is CASSLYGAPDGYTF. CDR3 DNA: TGTGCCAGCAGCTTATATGGGGCGCCGGATGGCTACACCTTC.

The chain links TRBV30 to TRBJ1-1; D may be TRBD1 (5 bases). The CDR3 is 14 amino acids. V was trimmed by 2 bases and J by 3 bases, leaving 13 bases between them. From germline, CDR1 is GTSNPN and CDR2 SVGIG (reference sequence). The CDR3, as DNA: TGTGCCTGGAGTCAGCTGGGGGTTTACACTGAAGCTTTCTTT. Translated, it gives CAWSQLGVYTEAFF.